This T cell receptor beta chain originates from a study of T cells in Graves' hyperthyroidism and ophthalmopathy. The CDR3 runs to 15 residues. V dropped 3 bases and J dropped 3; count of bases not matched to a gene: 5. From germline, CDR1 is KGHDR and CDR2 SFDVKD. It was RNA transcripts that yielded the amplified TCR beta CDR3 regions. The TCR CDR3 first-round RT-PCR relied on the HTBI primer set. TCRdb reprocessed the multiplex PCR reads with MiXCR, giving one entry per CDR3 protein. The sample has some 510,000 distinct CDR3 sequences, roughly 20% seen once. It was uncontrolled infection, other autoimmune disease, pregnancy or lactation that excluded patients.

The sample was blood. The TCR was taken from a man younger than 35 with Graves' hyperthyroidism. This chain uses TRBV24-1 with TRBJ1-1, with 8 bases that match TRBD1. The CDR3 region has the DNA TGTGCCACCAGTGATGGTAACAGGGGGGACACTGAAGCTTTCTTT. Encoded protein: CATSDGNRGDTEAFF.